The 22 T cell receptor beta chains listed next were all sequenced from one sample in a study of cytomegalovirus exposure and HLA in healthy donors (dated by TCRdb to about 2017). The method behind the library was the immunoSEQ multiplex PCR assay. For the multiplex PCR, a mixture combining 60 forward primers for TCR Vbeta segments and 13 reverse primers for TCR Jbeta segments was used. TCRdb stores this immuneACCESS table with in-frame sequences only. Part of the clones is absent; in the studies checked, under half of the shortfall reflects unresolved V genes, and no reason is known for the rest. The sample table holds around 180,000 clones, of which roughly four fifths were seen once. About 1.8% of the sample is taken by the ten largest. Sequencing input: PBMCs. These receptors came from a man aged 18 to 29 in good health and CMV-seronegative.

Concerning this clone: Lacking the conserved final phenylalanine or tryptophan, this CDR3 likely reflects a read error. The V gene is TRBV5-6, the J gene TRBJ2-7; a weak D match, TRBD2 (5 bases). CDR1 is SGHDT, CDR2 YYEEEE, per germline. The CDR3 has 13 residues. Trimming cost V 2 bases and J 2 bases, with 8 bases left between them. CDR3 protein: CASSFMRAYEQYL. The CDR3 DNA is TGTGCCAGCAGCTTTATGCGGGCCTACGAGCAGTACCTC.

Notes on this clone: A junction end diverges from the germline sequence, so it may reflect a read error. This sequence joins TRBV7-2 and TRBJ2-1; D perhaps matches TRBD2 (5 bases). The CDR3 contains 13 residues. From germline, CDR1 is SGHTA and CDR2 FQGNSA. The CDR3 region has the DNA TGTGCCAGCAGCAAACGGACTGGAAATGGGCAGTTCTTC. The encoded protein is CASSKRTGNGQFF. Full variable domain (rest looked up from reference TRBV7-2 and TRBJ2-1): GAGVSQSPSNKVTEKGKDVELRCDPISGHTALYWYRQSLGQGLEFLIYFQGNSAPDKSGLPSDRFSAERTGGSVSTLTIQRTQQEDSAVYLCASSKRTGNGQFFGPGTRLTVL.

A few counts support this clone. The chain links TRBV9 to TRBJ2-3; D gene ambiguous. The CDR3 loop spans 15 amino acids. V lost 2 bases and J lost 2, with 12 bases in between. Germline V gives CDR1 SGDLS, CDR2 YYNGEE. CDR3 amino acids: CASSVRWITTDTQYF. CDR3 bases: TGTGCCAGCAGCGTGAGGTGGATTACCACAGATACGCAGTATTTT.

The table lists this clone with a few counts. The CDR3 region is CASSHSGTGANYGYTF. In nucleotides, the CDR3 is TGTGCCAGCAGCCACTCCGGGACAGGGGCGAACTATGGCTACACCTTC. The J gene is TRBJ1-2, the V gene TRBV27; 10 nucleotides line up with TRBD1. The CDR3 totals 16 residues. Germline V gene lookup returns CDR1 MNHEY and CDR2 SMNVEV (reference sequence). The trim removed 6 bases at V and 2 bases at J, leaving 9 bases unmatched.

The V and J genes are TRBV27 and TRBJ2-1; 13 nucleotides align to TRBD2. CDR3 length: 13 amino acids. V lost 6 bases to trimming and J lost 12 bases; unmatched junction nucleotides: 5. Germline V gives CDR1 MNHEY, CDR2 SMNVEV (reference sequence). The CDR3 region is CASRAGLAGRQFF. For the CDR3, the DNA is TGTGCCAGCAGGGCGGGACTAGCGGGGCGGCAGTTCTTC.

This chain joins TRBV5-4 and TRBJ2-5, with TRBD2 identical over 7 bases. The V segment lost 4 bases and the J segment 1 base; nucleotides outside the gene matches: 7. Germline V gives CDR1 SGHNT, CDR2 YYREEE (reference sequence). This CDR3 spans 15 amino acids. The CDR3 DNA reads TGTGCCAGCAGCCCTGGAGCTAGCGGCCAAGAGACCCAGTACTTC. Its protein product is CASSPGASGQETQYF.

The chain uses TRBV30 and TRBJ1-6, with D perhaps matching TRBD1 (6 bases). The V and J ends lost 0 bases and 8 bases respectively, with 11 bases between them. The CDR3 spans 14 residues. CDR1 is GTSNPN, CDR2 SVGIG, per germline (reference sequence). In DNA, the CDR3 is TGTGCCTGGAGTGTACTTGGGGGCTATTCACCCCTCCACTTT. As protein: CAWSVLGGYSPLHF.

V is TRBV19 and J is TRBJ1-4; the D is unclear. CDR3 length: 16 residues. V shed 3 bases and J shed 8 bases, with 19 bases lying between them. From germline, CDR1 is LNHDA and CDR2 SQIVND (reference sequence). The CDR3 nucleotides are TGTGCCAGTAGTATCGTCTTCGGGGAAGGGTTCGAAAAACTGTTTTTT. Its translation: CASSIVFGEGFEKLFF.

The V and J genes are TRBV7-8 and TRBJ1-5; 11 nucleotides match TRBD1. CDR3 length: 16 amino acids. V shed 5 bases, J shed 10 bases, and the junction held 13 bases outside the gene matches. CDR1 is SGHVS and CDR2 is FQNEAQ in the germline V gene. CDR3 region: CASSKSRDRGKYPQHF. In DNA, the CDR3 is TGTGCCAGCAGCAAGAGCCGGGACAGGGGGAAATATCCCCAGCATTTT.

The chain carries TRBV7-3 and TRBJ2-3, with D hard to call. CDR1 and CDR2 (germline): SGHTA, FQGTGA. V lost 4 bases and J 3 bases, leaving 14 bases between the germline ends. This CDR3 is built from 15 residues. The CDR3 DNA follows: TGTGCCAGCAGCTACCAACCGGCGGATACAGATACGCAGTATTTT. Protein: CASSYQPADTDTQYF. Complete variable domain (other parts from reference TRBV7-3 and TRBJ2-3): GAGVSQTPSNKVTEKGKYVELRCDPISGHTALYWYRQSLGQGPEFLIYFQGTGAADDSGLPNDRFFAVRPEGSVSTLKIQRTERGDSAVYLCASSYQPADTDTQYFGPGTRLTVL.

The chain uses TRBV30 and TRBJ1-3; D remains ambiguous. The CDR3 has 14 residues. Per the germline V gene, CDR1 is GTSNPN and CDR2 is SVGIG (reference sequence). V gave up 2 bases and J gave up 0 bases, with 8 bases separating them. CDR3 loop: CAWSSTNSGNTIYF. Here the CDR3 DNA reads TGTGCCTGGAGTAGCACGAACTCTGGAAACACCATATATTTT.

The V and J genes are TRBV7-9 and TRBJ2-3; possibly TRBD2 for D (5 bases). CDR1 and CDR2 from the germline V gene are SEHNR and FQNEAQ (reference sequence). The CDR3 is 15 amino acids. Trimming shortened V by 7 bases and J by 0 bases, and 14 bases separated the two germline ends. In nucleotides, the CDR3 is TGTGCCAGCAACAAACCGACTACCAGCACAGATACGCAGTATTTT. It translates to CASNKPTTSTDTQYF.

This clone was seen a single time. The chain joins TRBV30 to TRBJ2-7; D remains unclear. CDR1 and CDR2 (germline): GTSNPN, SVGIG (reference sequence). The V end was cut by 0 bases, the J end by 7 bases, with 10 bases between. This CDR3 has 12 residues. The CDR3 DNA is TGTGCCTGGAGTGTTGCAACTCGAGAGCAGTACTTC. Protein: CAWSVATREQYF.

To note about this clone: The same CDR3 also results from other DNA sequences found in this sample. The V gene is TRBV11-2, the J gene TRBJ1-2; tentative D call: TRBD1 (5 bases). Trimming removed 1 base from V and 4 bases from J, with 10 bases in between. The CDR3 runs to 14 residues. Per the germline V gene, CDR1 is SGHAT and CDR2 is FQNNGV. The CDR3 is CASSLARGGYGYTF. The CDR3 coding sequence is TGTGCCAGCAGCTTAGCGAGGGGAGGCTATGGCTACACCTTC.

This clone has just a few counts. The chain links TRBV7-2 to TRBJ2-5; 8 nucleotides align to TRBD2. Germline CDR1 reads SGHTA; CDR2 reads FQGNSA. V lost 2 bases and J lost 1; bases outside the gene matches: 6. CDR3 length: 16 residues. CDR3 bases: TGTGCCAGCAGCTTATGGCTAGCGGGCAGCCAAGAGACCCAGTACTTC. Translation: CASSLWLAGSQETQYF.

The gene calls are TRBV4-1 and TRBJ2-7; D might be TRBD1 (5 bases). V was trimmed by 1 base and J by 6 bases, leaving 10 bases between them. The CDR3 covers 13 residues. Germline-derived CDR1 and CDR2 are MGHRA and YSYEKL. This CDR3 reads CASSQAGFAEQYF. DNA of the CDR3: TGCGCCAGCAGCCAAGCAGGGTTCGCCGAGCAGTACTTC.

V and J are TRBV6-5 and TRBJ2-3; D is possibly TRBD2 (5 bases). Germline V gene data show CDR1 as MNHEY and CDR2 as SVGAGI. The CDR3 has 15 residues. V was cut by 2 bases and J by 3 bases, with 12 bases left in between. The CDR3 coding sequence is TGTGCCAGCAGTTACGGGAGTTATAAGACAGATACGCAGTATTTT. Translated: CASSYGSYKTDTQYF.

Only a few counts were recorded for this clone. The CDR3: CASSEVTGSYNEQFF. DNA of the CDR3: TGTGCCAGCAGTGAAGTGACAGGCTCCTACAATGAGCAGTTCTTC. This rearrangement joins TRBV6-4 to TRBJ2-1; perhaps TRBD1 as D (6 bases). The germline V and J ends were trimmed by 3 bases and 0 bases, with 9 bases remaining between them. Germline lookup yields CDR1 MRHNA and CDR2 SNTAGT. This CDR3 has 15 amino acids.

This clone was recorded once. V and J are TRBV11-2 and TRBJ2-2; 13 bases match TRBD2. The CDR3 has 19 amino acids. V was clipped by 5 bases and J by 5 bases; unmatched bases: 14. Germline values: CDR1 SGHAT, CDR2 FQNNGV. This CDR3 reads CASSPRAELAGGQTGELFF. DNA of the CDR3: TGTGCCAGCAGCCCTAGAGCTGAACTAGCGGGGGGGCAGACCGGGGAGCTGTTTTTT.

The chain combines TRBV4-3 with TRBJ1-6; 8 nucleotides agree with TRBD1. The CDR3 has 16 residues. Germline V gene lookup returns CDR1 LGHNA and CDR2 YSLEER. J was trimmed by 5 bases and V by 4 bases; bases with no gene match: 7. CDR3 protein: CASSPQGAVDNSPLHF. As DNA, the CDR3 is TGCGCCAGCAGCCCGCAGGGGGCGGTAGATAATTCACCCCTCCACTTT.

The CDR3 reads CASSLPGQAQETQYF. The CDR3 DNA sequence: TGTGCCAGCAGCTTACCGGGACAGGCTCAAGAGACCCAGTACTTC. The chain uses TRBV7-9 and TRBJ2-5, with 8 bases matching TRBD1. The V gene end was trimmed by 2 bases and the J gene end by 2 bases; junction bases not matched to a gene: 4. Germline V gene data show CDR1 as SEHNR and CDR2 as FQNEAQ (reference sequence). There are 15 residues in the CDR3.

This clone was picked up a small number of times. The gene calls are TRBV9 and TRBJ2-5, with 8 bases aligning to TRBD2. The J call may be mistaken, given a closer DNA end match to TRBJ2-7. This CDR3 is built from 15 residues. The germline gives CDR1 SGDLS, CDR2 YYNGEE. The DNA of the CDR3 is TGTGCCAGCAGCGTTAGCGGGGCGGACTCCTACGAGCAGTACTTC. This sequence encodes CASSVSGADSYEQYF.